The clone carrying this TCR beta chain appeared a few times. The target antigen is unknown. Trimming shortened V by 5 bases and J by 6 bases, and 17 bases separated the two germline ends. Germline CDR1 SGHRS, CDR2 YFSETQ. This CDR3 has 14 residues. The data were obtained in a study of T cells in Graves' hyperthyroidism and ophthalmopathy. Study details: Blood was drawn when the patient was first diagnosed and still untreated.

Study results and caveats: With a median lead of around 6.7 months before onset, the model predicted ophthalmopathy. Ophthalmopathy stood apart from stable hyperthyroidism in a 13 V-J model.

TCR beta CDR3 regions were amplified from RNA transcripts. First-round RT-PCR targeting the TCR CDR3 was performed with the HTBI primer set. TCRdb called the multiplex PCR reads again in MiXCR, with one record for every CDR3 protein. The sample has over 500,000 distinct CDR3 sequences; about a sixth are singletons. This receptor was taken from a woman between 18 and 30 years old with Graves' ophthalmopathy. The sample consisted of blood. V is TRBV5-1 and J is TRBJ1-2; weak D call: TRBD1 (6 bases). CDR3 loop: CASSTLQGGDGYTF. CDR3 sequence (DNA): TGCGCCAGCAGTACGTTACAGGGCGGTGATGGCTACACCTTC.